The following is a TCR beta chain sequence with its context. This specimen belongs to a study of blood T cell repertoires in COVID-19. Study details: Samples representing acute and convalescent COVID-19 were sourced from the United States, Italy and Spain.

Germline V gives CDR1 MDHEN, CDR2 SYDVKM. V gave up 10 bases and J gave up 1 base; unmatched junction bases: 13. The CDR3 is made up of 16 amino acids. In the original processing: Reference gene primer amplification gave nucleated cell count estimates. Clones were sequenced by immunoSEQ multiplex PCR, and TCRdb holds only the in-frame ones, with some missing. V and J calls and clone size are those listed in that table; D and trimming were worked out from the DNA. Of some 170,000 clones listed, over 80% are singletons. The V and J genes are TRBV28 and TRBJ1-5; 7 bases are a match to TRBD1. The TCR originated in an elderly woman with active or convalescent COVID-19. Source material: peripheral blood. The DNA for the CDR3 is TGTGCCATCGGGGCCTCGGGGACAGCCAGCAATCAGCCCCAGCATTTT. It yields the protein CAIGASGTASNQPQHF.